This T cell receptor beta chain was identified during a study of response to subunit inactivated influenza vaccine. This clonotype appeared many times. Its antigen is as yet unknown. The germline V gene encodes CDR1 LGHNA and CDR2 YSLEER. There are 15 residues in the CDR3. Trimming stripped 0 bases from V and 4 bases from J, with 10 bases between. One entry per CDR3 protein, called by TCRdb with MiXCR from the RT-PCR reads. The top ten clones hold about 10% of a sample with 860,000 or so distinct CDR3 sequences, roughly 20% of them seen once. Overall study findings and caveats: It was the authors' suggestion that each seasonal influenza vaccination recruits few new T cells.

The chain has TRBV4-3 and TRBJ2-1; D is possibly TRBD2 (5 bases). The source was PBMCs from blood, collected about 5 days after vaccination. The receptor was derived from a man over 45 who received an inactivated influenza vaccine. The CDR3 loop is CASSQDWTGYNEQFF. CDR3 nucleotide sequence: TGCGCCAGCAGCCAAGATTGGACTGGGTACAATGAGCAGTTCTTC.